Shown below are 27 T cell receptor beta chains from a single sample sequenced in a study of shared clonotypes between healthy human individuals. Method: immunoSEQ multiplex PCR; TCRdb's copy keeps in-frame clones and lacks some. The sample includes 2 million to 2.5 million clones, 90% to 95% seen only once; the top ten take 0.39%. What was sequenced was naive CD4+ T cells from PBMCs. Subset meaning: CD45RA+ positively selected. The source of these receptors is a man aged 18 to 29 in good health. Some clones in this sample may be carry-over from other donors' samples.

The rearrangement joins TRBV5-3 to TRBJ1-1; 8 bases line up with TRBD1. TRBV5-3 falls under the ORF class, with uncertain function. With V trimmed by 4 bases and J by 6 bases, 11 bases remained unmatched. The CDR3 is 15 amino acids. This CDR3 is CARSQGQGPGAEAFF. The CDR3 DNA reads TGTGCCAGAAGCCAAGGACAGGGCCCGGGGGCTGAAGCTTTCTTT.

The rearrangement links TRBV14 to TRBJ2-5; the D is unclear. Germline V gene lookup returns CDR1 SGHDN and CDR2 FVKESK. V was trimmed by 0 bases and J by 2 bases, leaving 7 bases between them. The CDR3 loop spans 14 amino acids. CDR3 nucleotides: TGTGCCAGCAGCCAAGATCCGGTTCAAGAGACCCAGTACTTC. This gives the protein CASSQDPVQETQYF.

CDR3 residues: CASRDDRVYQPQHF. The CDR3 region has the DNA TGTGCCAGTAGGGACGACAGGGTATATCAGCCCCAGCATTTT. The V and J genes are TRBV19 and TRBJ1-5; 7 positions match TRBD1. Losses at the gene ends were 6 bases for V and 5 bases for J; bases not matched to a gene: 7. The germline gives CDR1 LNHDA, CDR2 SQIVND (reference sequence). The CDR3 length is 14 residues.

V is TRBV6-4 and J is TRBJ2-2, with D unresolved. V dropped 4 bases and J dropped 6 bases, with 9 bases sitting between them. This CDR3 spans 13 amino acids. Germline-derived CDR1 and CDR2 are MRHNA and SNTAGT. CDR3 sequence (DNA): TGTGCCAGCAGTGCGTTCCCCGCCGGGGAGCTGTTTTTT. Translation: CASSAFPAGELFF.

The chain uses TRBV28 and TRBJ2-3; D perhaps matches TRBD2 (7 bases). This CDR3 region has 14 residues. Germline loops: CDR1 MDHEN, CDR2 SYDVKM. Between the trimmed V and J ends, which lost 10 bases and 2 bases, there was a span of 16 bases. CDR3 DNA: TGTGCCACCCGAAAGGGGGGGACCACAGATACGCAGTATTTT. Protein product: CATRKGGTTDTQYF.

In this sample, this clone turned up once. CDR3 loop: CAIRPPPGEGDTGELFF. The CDR3 DNA is TGTGCCATCAGGCCCCCCCCGGGGGAAGGGGACACCGGGGAGCTGTTTTTT. The chain combines TRBV10-3 with TRBJ2-2; D might be TRBD2 (6 bases). This CDR3 has 17 residues. Germline V CDR1 and CDR2: ENHRY, SYGVKD. Trimming took off 6 bases at V and 3 bases at J, with 20 bases between the two ends.

The CDR3 spells CASSPRTSGNYNEQFF. CDR3 coding DNA: TGTGCCAGCAGCCCCCGGACTAGCGGGAACTACAATGAGCAGTTCTTC. The chain links TRBV13 to TRBJ2-1; 12 positions match TRBD2. With V trimmed by 5 bases and J by 3 bases, 5 bases remained unmatched. The CDR3 runs to 16 residues. The germline gives CDR1 PRHDT, CDR2 FYEKMQ (reference sequence).

V gene TRBV6-1 combines with J gene TRBJ1-4, with D possibly matching TRBD1 (5 bases). Germline V lookup: CDR1 MNHNS, CDR2 SASEGT. The CDR3 length is 18 residues. V was pared by 4 bases and J by 7 bases, with 25 bases between. The CDR3 spells CASSVTAVLRGLGEKLFF. The CDR3 DNA reads TGTGCCAGCAGTGTGACAGCAGTCCTTCGGGGCCTAGGTGAAAAACTGTTTTTT.

The chain employs TRBV4-2 and TRBJ2-3; 8 bases fit TRBD1. The trim removed 4 bases at V and 0 bases at J, leaving 6 bases unmatched. The CDR3 loop spans 16 amino acids. Germline assignment: CDR1 LGHNA and CDR2 YNFKEQ. CDR3 amino acids: CASSLKGQDSTDTQYF. The DNA of the CDR3 is TGTGCCAGCAGCCTTAAGGGACAGGACAGCACAGATACGCAGTATTTT.

The rearrangement links TRBV7-2 to TRBJ2-7, with D possibly TRBD2 on 6 matching bases. The CDR3 consists of 15 residues. The V end was cut by 1 base, the J end by 4 bases, with 14 bases between. Per the germline V gene, CDR1 is SGHTA and CDR2 is FQGNSA. CDR3 nucleotide sequence: TGTGCCAGCAGCTTAGGTATCGGGAGTGGGTACGAGCAGTACTTC. This encodes CASSLGIGSGYEQYF. Full variable domain (outside the CDR3, taken from reference TRBV7-2 and TRBJ2-7): GAGVSQSPSNKVTEKGKDVELRCDPISGHTALYWYRQSLGQGLEFLIYFQGNSAPDKSGLPSDRFSAERTGGSVSTLTIQRTQQEDSAVYLCASSLGIGSGYEQYFGPGTRLTVT.

This clone has only one observation. This sequence joins TRBV30 and TRBJ1-3; possible D gene TRBD1, 6 bases. Germline V CDR1 and CDR2: GTSNPN, SVGIG (reference sequence). The CDR3 spans 17 residues. Trimming cost V 2 bases and J 1 base, with 18 bases left between them. Here the CDR3 reads CAWSPARWGASGNTIYF. The DNA of the CDR3 is TGTGCCTGGAGTCCCGCCCGGTGGGGGGCTTCTGGAAACACCATATATTTT.

V is TRBV5-1 and J is TRBJ2-7; 8 nucleotides match TRBD1. V trimming: 4 bases; J trimming: 2 bases; junction bases outside the gene matches: 5. The CDR3 is 14 residues long. Germline V gene data show CDR1 as SGHRS and CDR2 as YFSETQ. The CDR3 here is CASSDRTGTYEQYF. The DNA for the CDR3 is TGCGCCAGCAGCGACCGGACAGGGACCTACGAGCAGTACTTC.

The chain uses TRBV6-1 and TRBJ1-2; TRBD1 aligns across 9 bases. Trimming removed 0 bases from V and 3 bases from J; junction bases left unmatched: 5. The CDR3 consists of 16 residues. Germline-derived CDR1 and CDR2 are MNHNS and SASEGT. DNA for the CDR3: TGTGCCAGCAGTGAAGCTTTTCGGACAGGGGACTATGGCTACACCTTC. It yields the protein CASSEAFRTGDYGYTF.

About this clone itself: The identical CDR3 is also encoded by other nucleotide sequences in the sample. The CDR3 sequence is CASSLLTDQETQYF. CDR3 nucleotides: TGCGCCAGCAGCTTGTTAACAGACCAAGAGACCCAGTACTTC. The chain has TRBV5-1 and TRBJ2-5, with D unresolved. CDR3 size: 14 residues. V was cut by 1 base and J by 0 bases, with 7 bases left in between. Germline loops: CDR1 SGHRS, CDR2 YFSETQ.

This chain uses TRBV30 with TRBJ2-7; 7 nucleotides match TRBD2. Germline V lookup: CDR1 GTSNPN, CDR2 SVGIG (reference sequence). This CDR3 region has 12 residues. V lost 3 bases, J lost 6 bases, and 5 bases stayed unmatched. The CDR3 reads CAWSQAGTEQYF. The CDR3 DNA reads as TGTGCCTGGAGCCAAGCGGGGACCGAGCAGTACTTC.

This rearrangement joins TRBV5-4 to TRBJ2-1; D tentatively fits TRBD1 or TRBD2 (6 bases each). Germline V CDR1 and CDR2: SGHNT, YYREEE (reference sequence). The CDR3 spans 15 residues. V lost 0 bases and J 9 bases, leaving 16 bases between the germline ends. This CDR3 is CASSLEYGGPGEQFF. CDR3 DNA: TGTGCCAGCAGCTTGGAGTATGGGGGGCCCGGTGAGCAGTTCTTC.

V and J are TRBV5-1 and TRBJ2-1; 7 bases are shared with TRBD2. This CDR3 region has 15 residues. Germline CDR1 and CDR2: SGHRS and YFSETQ. V gave up 1 base and J gave up 6 bases; unmatched junction bases: 7. CDR3 coding DNA: TGCGCCAGCAGCTTGAGGGGCGGGAGCTTCAATGAGCAGTTCTTC. This encodes CASSLRGGSFNEQFF.

The chain joins TRBV5-4 to TRBJ2-7; D might be TRBD2 (6 bases). Trimming left V 1 base short and J 2 bases short, with 13 bases between. This CDR3 region has 15 residues. Germline CDR1 is SGHNT and CDR2 is YYREEE (reference sequence). The CDR3 loop reads CASSLSPEGTYEQYF. DNA for the CDR3: TGTGCCAGCAGCTTGTCCCCGGAGGGTACCTACGAGCAGTACTTC.

The chain recombines TRBV11-3 with TRBJ2-2; a possible D gene is TRBD2 (6 bases). This CDR3 is built from 14 residues. Germline V gene lookup returns CDR1 SGHNT and CDR2 YENEEA. The V end was cut by 2 bases, the J end by 4 bases, with 8 bases between. In DNA, the CDR3 is TGTGCCAGCAGCTTAATCGGGAGCACCGGGGAGCTGTTTTTT. Translation: CASSLIGSTGELFF.

Regarding this clone: Other DNA sequences within the sample encode an identical CDR3. The CDR3 is CASSLGLDNEQFF. As DNA, the CDR3 is TGCGCCAGCAGCTTGGGTTTAGATAATGAGCAGTTCTTC. The V and J genes are TRBV5-1 and TRBJ2-1; D remains ambiguous. The CDR3 is made up of 13 amino acids. Trimming removed 0 bases at V and 7 bases at J, with 8 bases between. Germline-derived CDR1 and CDR2 are SGHRS and YFSETQ.

V usage is TRBV6-5 and J usage is TRBJ1-1, with D possibly TRBD1 on 5 matching bases. From germline, CDR1 is MNHEY and CDR2 SVGAGI. The CDR3 is 14 residues long. Trimming removed 3 bases at V and 5 bases at J, with 13 bases between. The CDR3 is CASSYVGGDTEAFF. The CDR3 DNA reads as TGTGCCAGCAGTTATGTGGGGGGGGATACTGAAGCTTTCTTT.

The chain joins TRBV28 to TRBJ1-2; D may be TRBD1 (5 bases). V was pared by 6 bases and J by 13 bases, with 24 bases between. This CDR3 has 14 amino acids. Looked up from germline, CDR1 is MDHEN and CDR2 is SYDVKM. CDR3 coding DNA: TGTGCCAGCAGCTCCCCCCCCGGGACTCTCAAGGGCACCTTC. Its protein is CASSSPPGTLKGTF.

The chain links TRBV19 to TRBJ2-7; 8 bases fit TRBD2. Germline trimming cut 5 bases from V and 6 bases from J; bases unmatched to any gene: 12. Germline values: CDR1 LNHDA, CDR2 SQIVND (reference sequence). The CDR3 is 15 residues long. Written as DNA, the CDR3 is TGTGCCAGTAGTCTCGTAGCGGGACCCTCATCCGAGCAGTACTTC. Its translation is CASSLVAGPSSEQYF.

The chain employs TRBV5-1 and TRBJ2-7; TRBD1 agrees at 7 bases. Germline CDR1 is SGHRS and CDR2 is YFSETQ. The CDR3 consists of 14 residues. Unmatched junction bases numbered 9, after V lost 4 bases and J lost 5 bases. CDR3 region: CASSPGQSGNEQYF. The CDR3, as DNA: TGCGCCAGCAGCCCGGGACAGTCCGGAAACGAGCAGTACTTC.

The rearrangement joins TRBV7-3 to TRBJ2-1; maybe TRBD1 (5 bases). Germline loops: CDR1 SGHTA, CDR2 FQGTGA. V was cut by 2 bases and J by 5 bases, with 10 bases left in between. The CDR3 covers 14 residues. CDR3 DNA: TGTGCCAGCAGCTTACAGGGAACTAACAATGAGCAGTTCTTC. Translating gives CASSLQGTNNEQFF.

The rearrangement uses TRBV10-2 and TRBJ2-3; D is uncertain. The V gene lost 5 bases and the J gene lost 2 bases, with 11 bases spanning the gap. In germline, CDR1 is WSHSY, CDR2 SAAADI. CDR3 length: 14 amino acids. CDR3 in DNA: TGCGCCAGCAGTATGAGCTGGGTCACAGATACGCAGTATTTT. Translating it yields CASSMSWVTDTQYF.

This chain uses TRBV28 with TRBJ1-5; 7 positions match TRBD1. Germline V gives CDR1 MDHEN, CDR2 SYDVKM. The CDR3 is 15 amino acids. The V and J ends lost 6 bases and 0 bases, in that order; junction bases with no gene match: 5. For the CDR3, the DNA is TGTGCCAGCAGAAATACAGGGGATAGCAATCAGCCCCAGCATTTT. This gives the protein CASRNTGDSNQPQHF. Using reference TRBV28 and TRBJ1-5 for the parts outside the CDR3, the full variable domain is DVKVTQSSRYLVKRTGEKVFLECVQDMDHENMFWYRQDPGLGLRLIYFSYDVKMKEKGDIPEGYSVSREKKERFSLILESASTNQTSMYLCASRNTGDSNQPQHFGDGTRLSIL.